This T cell receptor (beta chain) was profiled in a study of cytomegalovirus exposure and HLA in healthy donors. In the study overall: The approximately 120 validation repertoires used the same platform as the approximately 700 first-cohort repertoires, a later analysis reported.

General observations from the study: The study designated 150 to 200 TCR beta chains cytomegalovirus-associated. A few chains linked to CMV were shown in vitro to be specific for CMV antigens.

This CDR3 has 14 residues. CDR1 and CDR2 (germline): MDHEN, SYDVKM. Trimming removed 6 bases at V and 3 bases at J, with 14 bases between. Comment on this clone: What it binds is unknown.

TCRdb keeps only in-frame clones here, not all; method: immunoSEQ multiplex PCR. The sample carries fewer than 200,000 clones, roughly 85% recorded once. Sequencing was carried out using PBMCs. The receptor was isolated from a man in his late teens or twenties in good health and CMV-seropositive. The V and J genes are TRBV28 and TRBJ1-1; D is perhaps TRBD1 (5 bases). The CDR3 spells CASSPRERYTEAFF. The CDR3 region has the DNA TGTGCCAGCAGCCCCAGGGAAAGGTACACTGAAGCTTTCTTT. Combining the CDR3 with reference TRBV28 and TRBJ1-1 gives the whole variable domain DVKVTQSSRYLVKRTGEKVFLECVQDMDHENMFWYRQDPGLGLRLIYFSYDVKMKEKGDIPEGYSVSREKKERFSLILESASTNQTSMYLCASSPRERYTEAFFGQGTRLTVV.